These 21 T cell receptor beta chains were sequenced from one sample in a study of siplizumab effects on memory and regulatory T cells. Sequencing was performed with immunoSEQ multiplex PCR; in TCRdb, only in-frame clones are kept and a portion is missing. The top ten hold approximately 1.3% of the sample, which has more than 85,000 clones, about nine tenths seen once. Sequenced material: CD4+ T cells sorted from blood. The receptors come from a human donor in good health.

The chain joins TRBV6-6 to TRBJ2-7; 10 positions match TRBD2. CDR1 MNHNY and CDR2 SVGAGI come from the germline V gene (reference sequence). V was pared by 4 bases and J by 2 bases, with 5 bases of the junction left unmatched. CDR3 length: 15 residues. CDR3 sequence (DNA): TGTGCCAGCAGTTCTAGCGGGAGTCTCGCCTACGAGCAGTACTTC. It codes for CASSSSGSLAYEQYF.

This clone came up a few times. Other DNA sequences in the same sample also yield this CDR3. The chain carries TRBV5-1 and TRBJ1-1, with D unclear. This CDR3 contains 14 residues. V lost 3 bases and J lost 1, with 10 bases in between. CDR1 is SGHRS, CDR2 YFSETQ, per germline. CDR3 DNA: TGCGCCAGCAGCTCCCGGACCGCGAACACTGAAGCTTTCTTT. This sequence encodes CASSSRTANTEAFF.

CDR3 sequence: CASSWPDRENEQYF. Here the CDR3 DNA reads TGTGCCAGCAGCTGGCCCGACAGGGAAAACGAGCAGTACTTC. The chain uses TRBV6-6 and TRBJ2-7; TRBD1 matches at 7 bases. In germline, CDR1 is MNHNY, CDR2 SVGAGI (reference sequence). J lost 5 bases, V lost 6 bases, and 10 bases had no gene match. CDR3 length equals 14 residues.

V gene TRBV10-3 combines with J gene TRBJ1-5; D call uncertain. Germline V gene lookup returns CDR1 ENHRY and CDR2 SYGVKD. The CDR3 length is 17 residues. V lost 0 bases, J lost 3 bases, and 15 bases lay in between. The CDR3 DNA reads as TGTGCCATCAGTGAGTCGAATTGGAAGGGTCCCAATCAGCCCCAGCATTTT. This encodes CAISESNWKGPNQPQHF.

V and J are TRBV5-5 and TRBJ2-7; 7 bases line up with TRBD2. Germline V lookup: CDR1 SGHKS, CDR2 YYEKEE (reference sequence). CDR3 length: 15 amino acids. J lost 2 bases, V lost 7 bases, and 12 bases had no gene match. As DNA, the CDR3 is TGTGCCAGCGCCCCCTCCCCGGGACTACCCTACGAGCAGTACTTC. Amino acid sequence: CASAPSPGLPYEQYF.

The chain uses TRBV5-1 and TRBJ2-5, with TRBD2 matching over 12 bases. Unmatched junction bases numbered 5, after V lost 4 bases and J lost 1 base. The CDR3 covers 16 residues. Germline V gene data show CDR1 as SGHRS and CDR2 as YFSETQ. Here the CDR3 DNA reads TGCGCCAGCAGCCCGCAACTAGCGGGGGGCCAAGAGACCCAGTACTTC. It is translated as CASSPQLAGGQETQYF. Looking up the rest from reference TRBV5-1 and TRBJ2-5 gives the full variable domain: KAGVTQTPRYLIKTRGQQVTLSCSPISGHRSVSWYQQTPGQGLQFLFEYFSETQRNKGNFPGRFSGRQFSNSRSEMNVSTLELGDSALYLCASSPQLAGGQETQYFGPGTRLLVL.

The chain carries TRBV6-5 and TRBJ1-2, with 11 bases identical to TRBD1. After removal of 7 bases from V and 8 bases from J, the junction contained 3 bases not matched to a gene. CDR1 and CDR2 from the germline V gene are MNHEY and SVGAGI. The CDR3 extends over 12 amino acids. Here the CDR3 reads CASTRTGGGYTF. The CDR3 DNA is TGTGCCAGCACCCGGACAGGGGGCGGCTACACCTTC.

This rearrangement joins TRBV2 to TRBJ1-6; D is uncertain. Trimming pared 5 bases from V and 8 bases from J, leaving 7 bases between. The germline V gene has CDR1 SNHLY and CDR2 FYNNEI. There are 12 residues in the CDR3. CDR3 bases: TGTGCCAGCAGTTCTCGGGATTCACCCCTCCACTTT. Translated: CASSSRDSPLHF. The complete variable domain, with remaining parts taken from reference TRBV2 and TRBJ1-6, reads EPEVTQTPSHQVTQMGQEVILRCVPISNHLYFYWYRQILGQKVEFLVSFYNNEISEKSEIFDDQFSVERPDGSNFTLKIRSTKLEDSAMYFCASSSRDSPLHFGNGTRLTVT.

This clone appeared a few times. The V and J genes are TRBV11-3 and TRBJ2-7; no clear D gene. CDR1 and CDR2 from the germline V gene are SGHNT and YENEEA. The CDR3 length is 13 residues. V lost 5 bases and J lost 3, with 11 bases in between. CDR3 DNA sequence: TGTGCCAGCAGCGACACGGACGGCTACGAGCAGTACTTC. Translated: CASSDTDGYEQYF.

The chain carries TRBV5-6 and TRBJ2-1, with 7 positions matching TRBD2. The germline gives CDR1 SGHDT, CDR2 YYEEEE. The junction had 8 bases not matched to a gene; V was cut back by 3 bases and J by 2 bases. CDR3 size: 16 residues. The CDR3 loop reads CASSSDRDYPYNEQFF. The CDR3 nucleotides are TGTGCCAGCAGCTCGGACCGGGACTACCCCTACAATGAGCAGTTCTTC. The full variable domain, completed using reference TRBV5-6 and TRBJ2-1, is DAGVTQSPTHLIKTRGQQVTLRCSPKSGHDTVSWYQQALGQGPQFIFQYYEEEERQRGNFPDRFSGHQFPNYSSELNVNALLLGDSALYLCASSSDRDYPYNEQFFGPGTRLTVL.

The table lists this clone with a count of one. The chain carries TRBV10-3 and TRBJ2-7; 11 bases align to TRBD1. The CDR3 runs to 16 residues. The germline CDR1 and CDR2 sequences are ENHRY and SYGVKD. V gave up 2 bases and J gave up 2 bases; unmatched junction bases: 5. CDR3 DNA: TGTGCCATCAGTGAGACAACGGGACAGGGGGCCTACGAGCAGTACTTC. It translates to CAISETTGQGAYEQYF.

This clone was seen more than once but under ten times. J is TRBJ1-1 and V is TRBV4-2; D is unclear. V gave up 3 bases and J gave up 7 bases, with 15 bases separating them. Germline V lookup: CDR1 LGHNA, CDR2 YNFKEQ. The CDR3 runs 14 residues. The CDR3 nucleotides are TGTGCCAGCAGCCAGGTACGTCGGAAAGGTGAAGCTTTCTTT. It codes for CASSQVRRKGEAFF.

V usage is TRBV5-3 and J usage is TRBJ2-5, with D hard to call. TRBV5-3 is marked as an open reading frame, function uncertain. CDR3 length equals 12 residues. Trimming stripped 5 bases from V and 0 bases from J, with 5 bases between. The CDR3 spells CARRGYQETQYF. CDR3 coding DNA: TGTGCCAGAAGGGGGTACCAAGAGACCCAGTACTTC.

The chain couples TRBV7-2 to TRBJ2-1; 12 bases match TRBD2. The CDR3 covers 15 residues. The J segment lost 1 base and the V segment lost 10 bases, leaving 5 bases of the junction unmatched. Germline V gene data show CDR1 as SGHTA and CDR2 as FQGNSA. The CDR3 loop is CAILAGGQSYNEQFF. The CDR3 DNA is TGTGCCATCCTAGCGGGGGGGCAATCCTACAATGAGCAGTTCTTC.

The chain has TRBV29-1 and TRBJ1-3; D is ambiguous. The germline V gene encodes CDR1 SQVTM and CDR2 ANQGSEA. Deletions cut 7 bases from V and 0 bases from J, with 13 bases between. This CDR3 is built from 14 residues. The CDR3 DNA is TGCAGCGCAATAACCAACGACTCTGGAAACACCATATATTTT. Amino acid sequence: CSAITNDSGNTIYF.

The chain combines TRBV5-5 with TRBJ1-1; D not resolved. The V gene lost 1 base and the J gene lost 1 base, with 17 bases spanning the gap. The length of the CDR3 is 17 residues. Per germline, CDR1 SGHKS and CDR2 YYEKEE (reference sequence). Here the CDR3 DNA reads TGTGCCAGCAGCTTGACCGAGAGAAAGTTCGGGAACACTGAAGCTTTCTTT. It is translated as CASSLTERKFGNTEAFF.

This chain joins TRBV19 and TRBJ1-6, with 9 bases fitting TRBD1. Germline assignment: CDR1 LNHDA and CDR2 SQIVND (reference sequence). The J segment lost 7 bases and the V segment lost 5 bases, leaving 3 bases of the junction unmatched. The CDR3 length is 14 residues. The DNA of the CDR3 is TGTGCCAGTAGTGGGGGGACAGGGAATTCACCCCTCCACTTT. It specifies CASSGGTGNSPLHF.

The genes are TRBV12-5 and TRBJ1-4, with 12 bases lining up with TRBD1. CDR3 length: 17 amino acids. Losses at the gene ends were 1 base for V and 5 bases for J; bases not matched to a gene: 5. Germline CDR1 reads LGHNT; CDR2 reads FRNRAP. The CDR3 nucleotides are TGTGCTAGTGGTTTGGGCCGGGACAGGGGGCGAAATGAAAAACTGTTTTTT. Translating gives CASGLGRDRGRNEKLFF. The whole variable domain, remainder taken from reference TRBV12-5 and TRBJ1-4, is DARVTQTPRHKVTEMGQEVTMRCQPILGHNTVFWYRQTMMQGLELLAYFRNRAPLDDSGMPKDRFSAEMPDATLATLKIQPSEPRDSAVYFCASGLGRDRGRNEKLFFGSGTQLSVL.

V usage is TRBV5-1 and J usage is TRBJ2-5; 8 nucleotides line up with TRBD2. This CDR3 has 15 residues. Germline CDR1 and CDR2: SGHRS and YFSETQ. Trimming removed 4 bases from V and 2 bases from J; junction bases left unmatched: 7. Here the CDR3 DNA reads TGCGCCAGCAGCCCCCAAATAGCGGGACAAGAGACCCAGTACTTC. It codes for CASSPQIAGQETQYF.

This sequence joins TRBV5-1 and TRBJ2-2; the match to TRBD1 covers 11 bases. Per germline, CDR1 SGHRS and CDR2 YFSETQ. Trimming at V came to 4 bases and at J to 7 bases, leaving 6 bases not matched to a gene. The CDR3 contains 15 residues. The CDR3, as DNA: TGCGCCAGCAGCCCTGGACAGGGGGCAGGCGGGGAGCTGTTTTTT. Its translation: CASSPGQGAGGELFF.

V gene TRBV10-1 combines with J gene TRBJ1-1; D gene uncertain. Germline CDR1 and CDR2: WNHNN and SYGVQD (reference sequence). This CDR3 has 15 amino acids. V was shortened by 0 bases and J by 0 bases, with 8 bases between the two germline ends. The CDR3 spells CASSESAGVNTEAFF. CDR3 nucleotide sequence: TGCGCCAGCAGTGAGTCGGCAGGTGTGAACACTGAAGCTTTCTTT.